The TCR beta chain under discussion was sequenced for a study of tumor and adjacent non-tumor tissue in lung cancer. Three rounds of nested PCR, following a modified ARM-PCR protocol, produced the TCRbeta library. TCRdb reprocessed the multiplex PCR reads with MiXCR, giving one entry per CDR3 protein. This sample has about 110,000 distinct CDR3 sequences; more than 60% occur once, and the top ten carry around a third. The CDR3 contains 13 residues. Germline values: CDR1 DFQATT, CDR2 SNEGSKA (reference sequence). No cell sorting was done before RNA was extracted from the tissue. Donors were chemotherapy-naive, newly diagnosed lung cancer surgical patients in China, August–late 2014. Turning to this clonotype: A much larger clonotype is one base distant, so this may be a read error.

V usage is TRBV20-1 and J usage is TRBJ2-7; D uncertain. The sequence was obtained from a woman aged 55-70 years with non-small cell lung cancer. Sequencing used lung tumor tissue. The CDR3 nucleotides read TGCAGTGCCCCCATTACTGGTTATCGCGAGCAGTGCTTC. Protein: CSAPITGYREQCF.